This record looks at one T cell receptor (beta chain) sequence and its context. Every contributor of samples was a Caucasian grown-up residing in Nashville, Tennessee. These data originate in a study of shared clonotypes between healthy human individuals. This table comes from immunoSEQ multiplex PCR, and its TCRdb copy is limited to in-frame clones, with some not included. The sample includes about 1.5 million clones, 95% to 99% of them seen just once. This CDR3 region has 15 residues. Germline V gives CDR1 MNHNS, CDR2 SASEGT. V lost 2 bases, J lost 7 bases, and 15 bases lay in between. The TCR sequence derives from a man aged 30 to 45 in good health. V gene TRBV6-1 combines with J gene TRBJ2-1; D gene ambiguous. Specimen: naive CD4+ T cells sorted from blood. Subset: CD45RA+ positively selected. For the CDR3, the DNA is TGTGCCAGCAGTGAACGTCCGTCGGTAGGGAATGAGCAGTTCTTC. Its protein product is CASSERPSVGNEQFF.